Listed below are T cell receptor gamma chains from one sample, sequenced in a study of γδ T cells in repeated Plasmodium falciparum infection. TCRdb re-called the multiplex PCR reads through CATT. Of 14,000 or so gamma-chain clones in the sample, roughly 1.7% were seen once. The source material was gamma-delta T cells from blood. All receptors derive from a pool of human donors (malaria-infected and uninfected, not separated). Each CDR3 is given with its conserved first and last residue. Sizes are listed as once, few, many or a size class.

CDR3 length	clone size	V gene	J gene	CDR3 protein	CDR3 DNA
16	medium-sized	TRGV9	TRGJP	CALWARRELGKKIKVF	TGTGCCTTGTGGGCAAGGAGAGAGTTGGGCAAAAAAATCAAGGTATTT
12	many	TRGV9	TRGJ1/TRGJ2	CALWEVMVQKLF	TGTGCCTTGTGGGAGGTAATGGTCCAGAAACTCTTT
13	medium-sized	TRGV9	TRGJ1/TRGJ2	CALWEVDYYKKLF	TGTGCCTTGTGGGAGGTCGATTATTATAAGAAACTCTTT
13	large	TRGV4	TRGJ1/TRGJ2	CATWDGNYYKKLF	TGTGCCACCTGGGATGGAAATTATTATAAGAAACTCTTT
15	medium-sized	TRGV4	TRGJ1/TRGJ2	CATWDGPFLYYKKLF	TGTGCCACCTGGGATGGGCCCTTCCTTTATTATAAGAAACTCTTT
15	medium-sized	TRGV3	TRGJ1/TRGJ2	CATWDRALGIYKKLF	TGTGCCACCTGGGACCGTGCTCTGGGCATTTATAAGAAACTCTTT
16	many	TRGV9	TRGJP	CALWEVGELGKKIKVF	TGTGCCTTGTGGGAGGTAGGGGAGTTGGGCAAAAAAATCAAGGTATTT
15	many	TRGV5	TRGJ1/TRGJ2	CATWDGPKFYYKKLF	TGTGCCACCTGGGACGGTCCGAAATTTTATTATAAGAAACTCTTT
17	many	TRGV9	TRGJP	CALWEPLGGSGKKIKVF	TGTGCCTTGTGGGAGCCGCTAGGGGGTTCGGGCAAAAAAATCAAGGTATTT
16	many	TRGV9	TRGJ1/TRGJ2	CALWEVTVGLRYKKLF	TGTGCCTTGTGGGAGGTTACCGTGGGGCTGAGATATAAGAAACTCTTT
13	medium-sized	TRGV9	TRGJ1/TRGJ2	CALWEALLSKKLF	TGTGCCTTGTGGGAGGCCCTACTATCTAAGAAACTCTTT
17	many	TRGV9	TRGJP	CALWEVRSELGKKIKVF	TGTGCCTTGTGGGAGGTTCGTTCAGAGTTGGGCAAAAAAATCAAGGTATTT
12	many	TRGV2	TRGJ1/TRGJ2	CATWDVGYKKLF	TGTGCCACCTGGGACGTCGGTTATAAGAAACTCTTT
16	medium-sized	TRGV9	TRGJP	CALWEIKELGKKIKVF	TGTGCCTTGTGGGAGATAAAAGAGTTGGGCAAAAAAATCAAGGTATTT
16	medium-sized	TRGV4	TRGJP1	CATWDGPIATGWFKIF	TGTGCCACCTGGGATGGGCCCATTGCCACTGGTTGGTTCAAGATATTT
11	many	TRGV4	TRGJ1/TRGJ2	CATWDGREKLF	TGTGCCACCTGGGATGGGCGTGAGAAACTCTTT
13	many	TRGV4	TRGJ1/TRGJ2	CATWDGRVYKKLF	TGTGCCACCTGGGATGGGCGGGTCTATAAGAAACTCTTT
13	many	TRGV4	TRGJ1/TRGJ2	CATWDPPYYKKLF	TGTGCCACCTGGGATCCCCCTTATTATAAGAAACTCTTT
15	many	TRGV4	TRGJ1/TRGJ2	CATWDGPFDYYKKLF	TGTGCCACCTGGGATGGCCCATTCGATTATTATAAGAAACTCTTT
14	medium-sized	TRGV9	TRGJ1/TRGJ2	CALWEVLPYYKKLF	TGTGCCTTGTGGGAGGTGTTACCATATTATAAGAAACTCTTT
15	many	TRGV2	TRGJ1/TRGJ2	CATWDGHSNYYKKLF	TGTGCCACCTGGGACGGCCACTCGAATTATTATAAGAAACTCTTT
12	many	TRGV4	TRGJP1	CATFPGGWFKIF	TGTGCCACCTTCCCTGGTGGTTGGTTCAAGATATTT
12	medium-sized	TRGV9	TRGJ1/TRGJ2	CALWDLYYKKLF	TGTGCCTTGTGGGACCTTTATTATAAGAAACTCTTT
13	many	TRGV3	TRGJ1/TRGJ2	CATWDRHGKRRLF	TGTGCCACCTGGGACCGACACGGGAAGAGGAGACTCTTT
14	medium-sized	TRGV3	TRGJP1	CATWDRRSSWFKIF	TGTGCCACCTGGGACAGGCGGTCAAGTTGGTTCAAGATATTT
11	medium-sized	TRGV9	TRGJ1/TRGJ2	CALWWLRRKLF	TGTGCCTTGTGGTGGCTCCGTAGGAAACTCTTT
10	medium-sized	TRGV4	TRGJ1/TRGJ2	CATWDDEKLF	TGTGCCACCTGGGATGATGAGAAACTCTTT
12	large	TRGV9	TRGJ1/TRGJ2	CALWEVPYKKLF	TGTGCCTTGTGGGAGGTCCCTTATAAGAAACTCTTT
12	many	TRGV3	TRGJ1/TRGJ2	CATWDRLSQKLF	TGTGCCACCTGGGACAGGCTCTCTCAGAAACTCTTT
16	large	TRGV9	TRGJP	CALWESQELGKKIKVF	TGTGCCTTGTGGGAGTCCCAAGAGTTGGGCAAAAAAATCAAGGTATTT
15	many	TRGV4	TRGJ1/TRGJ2	CATWDGPFFYYKKLF	TGTGCCACCTGGGATGGGCCGTTTTTTTATTATAAGAAACTCTTT
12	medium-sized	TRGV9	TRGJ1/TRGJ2	CALWEVASKKLF	TGTGCCTTGTGGGAGGTGGCAAGTAAGAAACTCTTT
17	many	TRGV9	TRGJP	CALWEDAPIGGKKIKVF	TGTGCCTTGTGGGAGGACGCGCCTATCGGCGGCAAAAAAATCAAGGTATTT
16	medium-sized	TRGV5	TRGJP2	CATWDRPGSSDWIKTF	TGTGCCACCTGGGACAGGCCAGGAAGTAGTGATTGGATCAAGACGTTT
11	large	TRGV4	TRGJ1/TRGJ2	CATWDGLKKLF	TGTGCCACCTGGGATGGGCTGAAGAAACTCTTT
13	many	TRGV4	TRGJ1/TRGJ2	CATWAGGYYKKLF	TGTGCCACCTGGGCAGGGGGTTATTATAAGAAACTCTTT
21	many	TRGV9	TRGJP	CALWEVRATTAQELGKKIKVF	TGTGCCTTGTGGGAGGTGCGTGCCACGACCGCGCAAGAGTTGGGCAAAAAAATCAAGGTATTT
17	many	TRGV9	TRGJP	CALWEVDIGLGKKIKVF	TGTGCCTTGTGGGAGGTAGATATAGGGTTGGGCAAAAAAATCAAGGTATTT
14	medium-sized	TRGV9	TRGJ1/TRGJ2	CALWWGFYYYKKLF	TGTGCCTTGTGGTGGGGATTTTATTATTATAAGAAACTCTTT
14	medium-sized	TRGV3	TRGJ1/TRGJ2	CATWDGRLYYKKLF	TGTGCCACCTGGGACGGCCGGCTTTATTATAAGAAACTCTTT
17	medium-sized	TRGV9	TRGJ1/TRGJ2	CALWEVPPSENYYKKLF	TGTGCCTTGTGGGAGGTCCCTCCATCAGAAAATTATTATAAGAAACTCTTT
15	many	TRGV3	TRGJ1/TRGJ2	CATWDRPWAYYKKLF	TGTGCCACCTGGGACAGGCCCTGGGCTTATTATAAGAAACTCTTT
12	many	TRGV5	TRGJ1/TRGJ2	CATWDPYYKKLF	TGTGCCACCTGGGACCCTTATTATAAGAAACTCTTT
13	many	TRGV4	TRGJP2	CATWDGSDWIKTF	TGTGCCACCTGGGATGGGAGTGATTGGATCAAGACGTTT
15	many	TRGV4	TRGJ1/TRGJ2	CATWDGRPFYYKKLF	TGTGCCACCTGGGATGGACGCCCCTTTTATTATAAGAAACTCTTT
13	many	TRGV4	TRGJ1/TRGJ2	CATWDETYYKKLF	TGTGCCACCTGGGATGAGACGTATTATAAGAAACTCTTT
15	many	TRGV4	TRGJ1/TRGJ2	CATWDGPGIPYKKLF	TGTGCCACCTGGGATGGGCCCGGTATTCCTTATAAGAAACTCTTT
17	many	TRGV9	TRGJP	CALWEVSRELGKKIKVF	TGTGCCTTGTGGGAGGTGTCTCGAGAGTTGGGCAAAAAAATCAAGGTATTT
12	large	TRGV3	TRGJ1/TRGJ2	CATWDRNYKKLF	TGTGCCACCTGGGACAGGAATTATAAGAAACTCTTT
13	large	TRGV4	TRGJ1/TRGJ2	CATWDGPRYKKLF	TGTGCCACCTGGGATGGGCCAAGGTATAAGAAACTCTTT
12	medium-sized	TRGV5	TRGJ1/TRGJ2	CATWPKYYKKLF	TGTGCCACCTGGCCCAAATATTATAAGAAACTCTTT
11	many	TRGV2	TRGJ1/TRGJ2	CATWDGPKKLF	TGTGCCACCTGGGACGGGCCAAAGAAACTCTTT
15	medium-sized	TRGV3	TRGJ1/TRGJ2	CATWDRSLLYYKKLF	TGTGCCACCTGGGACAGGTCCCTTCTTTATTATAAGAAACTCTTT
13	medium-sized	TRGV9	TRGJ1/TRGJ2	CALWGKNYYKKLF	TGTGCCTTGTGGGGGAAGAATTATTATAAGAAACTCTTT
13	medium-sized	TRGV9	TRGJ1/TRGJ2	CALWEVRYYKKLF	TGTGCCTTGTGGGAGGTGCGGTATTATAAGAAACTCTTT
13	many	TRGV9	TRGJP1	CALWENTGWFKIF	TGTGCCTTGTGGGAGAACACTGGTTGGTTCAAGATATTT
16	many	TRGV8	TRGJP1	CATWDRNNYTGWFKIF	TGTGCCACCTGGGATAGGAACAACTACACTGGTTGGTTCAAGATATTT
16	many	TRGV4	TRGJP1	CATWDGLDTTGWFKIF	TGTGCCACCTGGGATGGGCTCGATACCACTGGTTGGTTCAAGATATTT
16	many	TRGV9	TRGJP	CALREAEELGKKIKVF	TGTGCCTTGCGGGAAGCAGAAGAGTTGGGCAAAAAAATCAAGGTATTT
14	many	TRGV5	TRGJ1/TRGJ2	CATWDFSNYYKKLF	TGTGCCACCTGGGACTTTTCGAATTATTATAAGAAACTCTTT